These 16 T cell receptor beta chains came from one sample sequenced in a study of blood T cells in healthy people across ages. The use of a sample-barcoded 5' primer and a J-beta primer mix characterized a second PCR of roughly 6 to 11 cycles. In TCRdb, the 5' RACE reads were re-called with MiXCR into one record per CDR3 protein. The table has 710,000 or so distinct CDR3 sequences, about a fifth seen once. The sequenced sample consisted of blood. These receptors all stem from a man aged 65 to 79 in good health.

This clonotype occurred a few times. This chain uses TRBV4-3 with TRBJ2-3; D is ambiguous. Trimming cost V 4 bases and J 4 bases, with 18 bases left between them. The CDR3 has 16 amino acids. Germline-derived CDR1 and CDR2 are LGHNA and YSLEER. The CDR3 DNA follows: TGCGCCAGCAGCCTCCGAACGTCCCGTGGAGCAGATACGCAGTATTTT. Translation: CASSLRTSRGADTQYF.

This clonotype was recorded a few times. The V call is TRBV5-1, the J call TRBJ2-7, with D possibly being TRBD1 or TRBD2 (5 bases each). Matching the DNA end better, TRBJ2-1 makes the J call doubtful. The CDR3 is 13 residues long. Germline CDR1 reads SGHRS; CDR2 reads YFSETQ. In DNA, the CDR3 is TGCGCCAGCAGTTTCCTGAGCAGGGACGAGCAGTTCTTC. Its protein is CASSFLSRDEQFF.

The chain is built from TRBV5-4 and TRBJ2-7, with 10 bases aligning to TRBD2. The DNA end lines up better with TRBJ2-5; the J call may be wrong. Germline CDR1 reads SGHNT; CDR2 reads YYREEE (reference sequence). This CDR3 contains 15 residues. CDR3: CASSSQAGGPGTQYF. The CDR3 region has the DNA TGTGCCAGCAGCTCCCAAGCGGGAGGGCCCGGGACCCAGTACTTC.

This clonotype was detected a few times. The V and J genes are TRBV11-3 and TRBJ1-2, with D unclear. Between the trimmed V and J ends, which lost 0 bases and 5 bases, there was a span of 10 bases. Germline lookup yields CDR1 SGHNT and CDR2 YENEEA. This CDR3 spans 14 amino acids. The CDR3 loop reads CASSLDTAAYGYTF. CDR3 DNA sequence: TGTGCCAGCAGCTTAGATACGGCGGCTTATGGCTACACCTTC.

There are a few counts of this clonotype. The rearrangement joins TRBV5-1 to TRBJ1-5, with D unclear. Germline CDR1 SGHRS, CDR2 YFSETQ. The CDR3 is 15 amino acids. Trimming took 0 bases from V and 3 from J, leaving 10 bases between them. The CDR3 sequence is CASSLGTEINQPQHF. The CDR3 bases are TGCGCCAGCAGCTTGGGGACCGAAATCAATCAGCCCCAGCATTTT.

The chain combines TRBV7-9 with TRBJ1-1; D gene uncertain. The CDR3 consists of 12 residues. Germline lookup yields CDR1 SEHNR and CDR2 FQNEAQ (reference sequence). Trimming pared 10 bases from V and 2 bases from J, leaving 11 bases between. The DNA for the CDR3 is TGTGCCACCCGCGGCAGCAACACTGAAGCTTTCTTT. Translated: CATRGSNTEAFF.

The genes are TRBV7-9 and TRBJ2-2; no clear D. V lost 4 bases and J lost 7, with 7 bases in between. Germline values: CDR1 SEHNR, CDR2 FQNEAQ (reference sequence). CDR3 length: 12 residues. The CDR3 bases are TGTGCCAGCAGCTCCCTTGGCGGGGAGCTGTTTTTT. Encoded protein: CASSSLGGELFF.

The chain has TRBV7-6 and TRBJ2-6, with D unclear. Germline-derived CDR1 and CDR2 are SGHVS and FNYEAQ. The CDR3 loop spans 15 amino acids. Trimming cost V 5 bases and J 1 base, with 9 bases left between them. The CDR3 DNA reads as TGTGCCAGCAGCCCTATACTTTCTGGGGCCAACGTCCTGACTTTC. Translation gives CASSPILSGANVLTF.

The CDR3 is CASTSGGGEKLFF. The CDR3 DNA reads as TGCGCCAGCACCTCCGGGGGTGGAGAAAAACTGTTTTTT. The chain has TRBV5-1 and TRBJ1-4; D perhaps matches TRBD1 (5 bases). Germline V gene sequence: CDR1 SGHRS, CDR2 YFSETQ. Trimming removed 6 bases from V and 8 bases from J, with 14 bases in between. This CDR3 contains 13 residues.

The chain uses TRBV20-1 and TRBJ2-5; 8 bases fit TRBD1. Germline CDR1 and CDR2: DFQATT and SNEGSKA (reference sequence). The CDR3 is 14 residues long. The CDR3 DNA is TGCAGCACCCACTTGACAGGGGCGAAAGAGACCCAGTACTTC. Amino acids: CSTHLTGAKETQYF.

In this sample, this clonotype turned up a few times. This chain connects TRBV15 to TRBJ1-4; no clear D. The germline CDR1 and CDR2 sequences are LNHNV and YYDKDF (reference sequence). The germline V and J ends were trimmed by 0 bases and 13 bases, with 12 bases remaining between them. The CDR3 extends over 13 amino acids. The CDR3 region has the DNA TGTGCCACCAGCAGAGAGGCCGGTTCTATACTGTTTTTT. This gives the protein CATSREAGSILFF.

The chain couples TRBV7-2 to TRBJ2-7, with a possible D match to TRBD1 (5 bases). Germline V gene sequence: CDR1 SGHTA, CDR2 FQGNSA. V dropped 3 bases and J dropped 7 bases, with 19 bases sitting between them. CDR3 length: 15 residues. The CDR3 loop reads CASSFQSTAQWEQYF. The CDR3 DNA is TGTGCCAGCAGCTTCCAGTCGACAGCCCAGTGGGAGCAGTACTTC.

This sequence joins TRBV5-1 and TRBJ2-2; D not certain. This CDR3 spans 16 amino acids. CDR1 and CDR2 from the germline V gene are SGHRS and YFSETQ. V gave up 0 bases and J gave up 0 bases, with 9 bases separating them. The CDR3 DNA reads as TGCGCCAGCAGCTTGGCTGGGAACCCGAACACCGGGGAGCTGTTTTTT. This encodes CASSLAGNPNTGELFF.

This clonotype came up a few times. The chain employs TRBV25-1 and TRBJ2-3; possibly TRBD2 for D (6 bases). Per the germline V gene, CDR1 is MGHDK and CDR2 is SYGVNS. The CDR3 spans 14 residues. The ends were cut back, 3 bases at V and 7 bases at J, with 14 bases in the middle. In DNA form, the CDR3 reads TGTGCCAGCAGTGAGGAGGGAGGCCGCAATACGCAGTATTTT. This translates into CASSEEGGRNTQYF.

In this sample, this clonotype turned up a few times. CDR3 coding DNA: TGTGCCAGCAGCCAAGATCCGGGCAGCGGAGAGACCCAGTACTTC. Its protein product is CASSQDPGSGETQYF. The chain has TRBV3-1 and TRBJ2-5; D possibly corresponds to TRBD2 (5 bases). The CDR3 consists of 15 residues. Trimming pared 0 bases from V and 4 bases from J, leaving 12 bases between. Germline values: CDR1 LGHDT, CDR2 YNNKEL (reference sequence).

The chain carries TRBV6-6 and TRBJ2-3, with TRBD2 identical over 9 bases. The CDR3 covers 16 residues. The trim removed 4 bases at V and 3 bases at J, leaving 8 bases unmatched. Germline V gene data show CDR1 as MNHNY and CDR2 as SVGAGI (reference sequence). CDR3 nucleotide sequence: TGTGCCAGCAGTTCCCTCGCGGGAGGGCCGACAGATACGCAGTATTTT. It encodes CASSSLAGGPTDTQYF.